This passage covers 7 T cell receptor beta chains from one sample sequenced in a study of beta chain features in type 1 diabetes. Isolated RNA was reverse transcribed in full, so expressed TCRB transcripts were sequenced. Repertoires were generated with immunoSEQ multiplex PCR, while TCRdb's copy carries only in-frame clones and drops some. The sample shows 150,000 or so clones, 11% of them seen only once. Input material: central memory CD4+ T cells from blood. The receptors were sampled from a man younger than 35 in good health.

This sequence joins TRBV6-1 and TRBJ2-2, with a tentative D call TRBD1 (6 bases). The CDR3 runs 16 residues. Germline loops: CDR1 MNHNS, CDR2 SASEGT. V lost 0 bases to trimming and J lost 5 bases, with 13 bases between them. The DNA of the CDR3 is TGTGCCAGCAGTGAAGCGTGGGGGCGAGGAACCGGGGAGCTGTTTTTT. Protein product: CASSEAWGRGTGELFF.

In this sample, this clone turned up a few times. The chain recombines TRBV27 with TRBJ2-2; possibly TRBD2 for D (5 bases). V lost 3 bases and J 4 bases, leaving 12 bases between the germline ends. This CDR3 has 15 amino acids. Germline assignment: CDR1 MNHEY and CDR2 SMNVEV (reference sequence). The CDR3 DNA is TGTGCCAGCAGTTTTGAGGGATGGTCCACCGGGGAGCTGTTTTTT. This translates into CASSFEGWSTGELFF.

This chain links TRBV7-2 with TRBJ2-3; a possible D gene is TRBD2 (6 bases). CDR1 and CDR2 (germline): SGHTA, FQGNSA. The CDR3 totals 14 residues. Trimming cost V 4 bases and J 4 bases, with 12 bases left between them. The CDR3 nucleotides are TGTGCCAGCAGCTCCGGTCTAGCGCCAGATACGCAGTATTTT. Translating it yields CASSSGLAPDTQYF.

This clone was found a few times. As DNA, the CDR3 is TGTGCCAGCAGGGAACGGACAGGGTCCACTAACTATGGCTACACCTTC. As protein: CASRERTGSTNYGYTF. The chain carries TRBV28 and TRBJ1-2; 8 nucleotides line up with TRBD1. The CDR3 spans 16 residues. The trim removed 6 bases at V and 0 bases at J, leaving 9 bases unmatched. Germline CDR1 and CDR2: MDHEN and SYDVKM.

This clone has ten or more counts. The rearrangement uses TRBV4-2 and TRBJ1-6, with 7 bases aligning to TRBD1. The V gene's germline CDR1 is LGHNA and CDR2 YNFKEQ. The CDR3 is 15 amino acids. J lost 6 bases, V lost 2 bases, and 4 bases had no gene match. The CDR3 sequence is CASSQSRQGNSPLHF. CDR3 in DNA: TGTGCCAGCAGCCAAAGCCGACAGGGTAATTCACCCCTCCACTTT.

This clone was seen ten or more times. The chain is built from TRBV6-1 and TRBJ1-6; D is ambiguous. Germline assignment: CDR1 MNHNS and CDR2 SASEGT. The CDR3 runs 13 residues. Trimming cost V 1 base and J 4 bases, with 2 bases left between them. The CDR3 here is CASSEGYNSPLHF. The CDR3 DNA reads TGTGCCAGCAGTGAAGGTTATAATTCACCCCTCCACTTT.

This clone was seen only a few times. The genes are TRBV25-1 and TRBJ1-5; 10 bases are shared with TRBD1. This CDR3 contains 15 residues. V trimming: 3 bases; J trimming: 2 bases; junction bases outside the gene matches: 1. The germline V gene encodes CDR1 MGHDK and CDR2 SYGVNS. CDR3 sequence reads: CASSEGTGGNQPQHF. CDR3 in DNA: TGTGCCAGCAGTGAGGGGACAGGGGGCAATCAGCCCCAGCATTTT.